This TCR beta chain originates from a study of cytomegalovirus exposure and HLA in healthy donors. Germline V gene sequence: CDR1 MDHEN, CDR2 SYDVKM. The CDR3 is 14 amino acids. Trimming removed 6 bases from V and 9 bases from J, with 18 bases in between. PCR employed 60 Vbeta and 13 Jbeta primers. Some clones are missing from TCRdb's copy, which holds only in-frame ones; the method was immunoSEQ multiplex PCR. The table counts about 41,000 clones; 6.2% lies in the top ten. The source material was PBMCs. The sequence derives from a man aged 25-45 years in good health and CMV-seronegative. V is TRBV28 and J is TRBJ1-5; the D gene is possibly TRBD1 (6 bases). CDR3 sequence: CASRITGLQGPQHF. CDR3 nucleotide sequence: TGTGCCAGCAGAATCACAGGGCTCCAGGGGCCCCAGCATTTT.